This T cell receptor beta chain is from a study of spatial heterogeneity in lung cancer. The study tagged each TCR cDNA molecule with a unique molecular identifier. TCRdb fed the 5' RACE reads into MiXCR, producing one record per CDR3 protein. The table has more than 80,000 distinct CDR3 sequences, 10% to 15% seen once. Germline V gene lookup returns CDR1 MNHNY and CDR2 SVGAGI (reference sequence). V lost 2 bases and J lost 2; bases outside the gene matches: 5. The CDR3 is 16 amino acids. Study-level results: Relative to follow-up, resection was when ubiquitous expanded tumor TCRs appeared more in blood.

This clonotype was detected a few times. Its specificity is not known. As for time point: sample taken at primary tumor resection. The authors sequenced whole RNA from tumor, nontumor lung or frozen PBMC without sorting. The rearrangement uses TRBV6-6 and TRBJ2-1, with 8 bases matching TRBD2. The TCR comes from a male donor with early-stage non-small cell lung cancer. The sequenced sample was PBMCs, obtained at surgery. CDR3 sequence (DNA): TGTGCCAGCAGTTACGTACGGGGGGGGACCTACAATGAGCAGTTCTTC. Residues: CASSYVRGGTYNEQFF.